This T cell receptor (beta chain) appears in the sequencing data of a study of T cell responses to AZD1222 COVID-19 vaccine. Study-wide results and caveats: Clonal diversity was possibly underestimated; the donors were predominantly white British and more often female.

Worth noting for this clone: Its antigen remains unknown.

The data were produced by immunoSEQ multiplex PCR, yet TCRdb's version contains in-frame clones alone and is incomplete. The repertoire consists of 110,000 or so clones, with approximately 88% occurring once and the leading ten covering 2% to 3%. The CDR3 spans 14 residues. Germline CDR1 is SGDLS and CDR2 is YYNGEE. Between the trimmed V and J ends, which lost 0 bases and 6 bases, there was a span of 12 bases. This sequence joins TRBV9 and TRBJ1-2, with D possibly TRBD1 on 6 matching bases. The sequencing used peripheral blood, collected on day 0 of AZD1222 vaccination. This sequence was found in an adult in good health. The CDR3: CASSVDGRGNGYTF. CDR3 sequence (DNA): TGTGCCAGCAGCGTAGATGGCAGGGGCAATGGCTACACCTTC.